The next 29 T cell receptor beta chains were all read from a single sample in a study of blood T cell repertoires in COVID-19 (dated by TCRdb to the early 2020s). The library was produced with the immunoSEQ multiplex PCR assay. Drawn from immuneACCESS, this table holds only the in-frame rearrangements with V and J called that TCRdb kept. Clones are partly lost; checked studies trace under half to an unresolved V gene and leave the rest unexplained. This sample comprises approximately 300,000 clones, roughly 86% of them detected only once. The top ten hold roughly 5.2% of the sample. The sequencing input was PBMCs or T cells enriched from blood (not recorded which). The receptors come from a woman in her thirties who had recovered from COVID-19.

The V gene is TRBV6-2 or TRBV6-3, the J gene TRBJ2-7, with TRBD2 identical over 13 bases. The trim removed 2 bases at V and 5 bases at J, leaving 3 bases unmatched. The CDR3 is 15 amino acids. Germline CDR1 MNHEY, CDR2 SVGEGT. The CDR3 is CASSYGGTSGDEQYF. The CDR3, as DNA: TGTGCCAGCAGTTACGGGGGGACTAGCGGGGACGAGCAGTACTTC.

The CDR3: CASSLESWSGNTIYF. The CDR3, as DNA: TGTGCCAGCAGCTTGGAGTCTTGGTCTGGAAACACCATATATTTT. This rearrangement joins TRBV11-1 to TRBJ1-3, with no clear D. Germline V lookup: CDR1 SGHAT, CDR2 FQDESV (reference sequence). This CDR3 is built from 15 residues. V lost 3 bases and J 1 base, leaving 10 bases between the germline ends.

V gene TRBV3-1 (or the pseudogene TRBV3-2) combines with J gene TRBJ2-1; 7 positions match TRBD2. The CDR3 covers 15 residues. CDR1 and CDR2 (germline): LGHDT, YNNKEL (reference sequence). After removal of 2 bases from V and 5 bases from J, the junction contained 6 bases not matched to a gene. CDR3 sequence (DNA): TGTGCCAGCAGCCAATTTCGCGGGGGTCACAATGAGCAGTTCTTC. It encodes CASSQFRGGHNEQFF.

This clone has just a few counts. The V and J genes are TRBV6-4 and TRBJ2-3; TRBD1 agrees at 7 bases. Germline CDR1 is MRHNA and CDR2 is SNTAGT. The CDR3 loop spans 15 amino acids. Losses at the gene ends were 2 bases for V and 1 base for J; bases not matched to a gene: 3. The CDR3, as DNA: TGTGCCAGCAGTGACGGCCAGGGGGGCACAGATACGCAGTATTTT. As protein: CASSDGQGGTDTQYF.

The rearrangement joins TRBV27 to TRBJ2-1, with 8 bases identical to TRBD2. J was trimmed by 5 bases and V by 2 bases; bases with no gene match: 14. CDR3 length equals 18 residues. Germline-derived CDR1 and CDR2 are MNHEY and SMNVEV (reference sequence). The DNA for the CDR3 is TGTGCCAGCAGTTTAGGGACCCTAGCGGGCCGAGGGGACAATGAGCAGTTCTTC. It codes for CASSLGTLAGRGDNEQFF.

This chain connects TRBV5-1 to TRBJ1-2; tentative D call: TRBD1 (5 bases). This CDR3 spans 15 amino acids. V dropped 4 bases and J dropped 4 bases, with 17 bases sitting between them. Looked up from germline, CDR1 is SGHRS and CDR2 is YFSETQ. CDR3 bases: TGCGCCAGCAGCCCGTCTGGGGCGGGGGGCTATGGCTACACCTTC. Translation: CASSPSGAGGYGYTF.

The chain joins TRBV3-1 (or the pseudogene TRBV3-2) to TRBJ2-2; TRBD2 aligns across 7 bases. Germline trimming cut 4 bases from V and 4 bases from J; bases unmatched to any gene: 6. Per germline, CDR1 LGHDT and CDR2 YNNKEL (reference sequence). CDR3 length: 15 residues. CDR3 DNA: TGTGCCAGCAGCCTAACAGCGGGAATCACCGGGGAGCTGTTTTTT. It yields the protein CASSLTAGITGELFF.

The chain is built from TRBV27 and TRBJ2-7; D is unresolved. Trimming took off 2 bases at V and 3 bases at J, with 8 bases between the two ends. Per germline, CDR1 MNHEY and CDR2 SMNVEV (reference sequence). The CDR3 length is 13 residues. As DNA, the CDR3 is TGTGCCAGCAGTTTAGGTGAGAACTACGAGCAGTACTTC. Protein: CASSLGENYEQYF.

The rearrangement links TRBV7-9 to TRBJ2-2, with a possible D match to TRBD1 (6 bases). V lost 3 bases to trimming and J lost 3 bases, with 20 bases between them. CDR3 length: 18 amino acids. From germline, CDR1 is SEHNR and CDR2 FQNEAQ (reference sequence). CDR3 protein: CASSFPQGTFWDTGELFF. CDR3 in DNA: TGTGCCAGCAGCTTTCCTCAGGGGACGTTTTGGGACACCGGGGAGCTGTTTTTT. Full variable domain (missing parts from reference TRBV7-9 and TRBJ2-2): DTGVSQNPRHKITKRGQNVTFRCDPISEHNRLYWYRQTLGQGPEFLTYFQNEAQLEKSRLLSDRFSAERPKGSFSTLEIQRTEQGDSAMYLCASSFPQGTFWDTGELFFGEGSRLTVL.

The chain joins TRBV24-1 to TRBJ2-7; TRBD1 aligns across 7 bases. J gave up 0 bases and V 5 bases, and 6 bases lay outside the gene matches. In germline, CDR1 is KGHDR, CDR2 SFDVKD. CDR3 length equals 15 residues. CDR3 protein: CATSAGTASSYEQYF. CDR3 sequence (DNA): TGTGCCACCAGTGCCGGGACAGCGAGCTCCTACGAGCAGTACTTC.

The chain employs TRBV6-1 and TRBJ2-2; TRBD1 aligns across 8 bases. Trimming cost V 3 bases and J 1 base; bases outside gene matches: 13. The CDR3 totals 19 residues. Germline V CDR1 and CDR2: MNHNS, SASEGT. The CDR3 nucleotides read TGTGCCAGCAGTGACATCCTCCTTAACAGGGGGTTGAACACCGGGGAGCTGTTTTTT. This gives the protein CASSDILLNRGLNTGELFF.

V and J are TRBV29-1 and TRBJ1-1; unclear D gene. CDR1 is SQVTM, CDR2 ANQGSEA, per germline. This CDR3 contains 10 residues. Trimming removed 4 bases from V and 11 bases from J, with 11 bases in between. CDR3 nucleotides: TGCAGCGTTGCTGATAGAACCGCTTTCTTT. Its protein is CSVADRTAFF.

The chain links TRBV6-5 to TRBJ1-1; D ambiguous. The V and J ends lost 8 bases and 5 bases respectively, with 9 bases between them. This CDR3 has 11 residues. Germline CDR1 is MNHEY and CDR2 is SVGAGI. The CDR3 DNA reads TGTGCCAGCCTACGGGGAACTGAAGCTTTCTTT. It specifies CASLRGTEAFF.

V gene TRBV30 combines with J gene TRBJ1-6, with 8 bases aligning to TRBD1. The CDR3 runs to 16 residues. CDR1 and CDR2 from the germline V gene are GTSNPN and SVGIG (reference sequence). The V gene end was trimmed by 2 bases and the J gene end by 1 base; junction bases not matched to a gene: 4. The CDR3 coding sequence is TGTGCCTGGAGTCCCCGACAGGGGTCCTATAATTCACCCCTCCACTTT. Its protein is CAWSPRQGSYNSPLHF.

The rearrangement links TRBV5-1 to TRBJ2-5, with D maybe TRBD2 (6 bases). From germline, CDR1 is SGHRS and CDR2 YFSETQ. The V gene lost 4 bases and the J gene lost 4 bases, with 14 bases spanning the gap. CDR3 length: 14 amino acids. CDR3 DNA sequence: TGCGCCAGCAGCCCTAGGGGAGGTTCAGAGACCCAGTACTTC. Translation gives CASSPRGGSETQYF.

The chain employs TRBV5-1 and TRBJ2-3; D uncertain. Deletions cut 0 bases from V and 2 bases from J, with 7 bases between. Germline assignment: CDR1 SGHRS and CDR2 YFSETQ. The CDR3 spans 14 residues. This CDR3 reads CASSLGLLTDTQYF. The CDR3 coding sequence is TGCGCCAGCAGCTTGGGACTTCTCACAGATACGCAGTATTTT.

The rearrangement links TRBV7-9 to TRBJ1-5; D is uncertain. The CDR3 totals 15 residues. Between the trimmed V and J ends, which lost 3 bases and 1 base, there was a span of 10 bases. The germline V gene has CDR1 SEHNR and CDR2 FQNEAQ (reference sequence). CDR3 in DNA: TGTGCCAGCAGCTTGGAGGGTACAAGCAATCAGCCCCAGCATTTT. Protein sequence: CASSLEGTSNQPQHF.

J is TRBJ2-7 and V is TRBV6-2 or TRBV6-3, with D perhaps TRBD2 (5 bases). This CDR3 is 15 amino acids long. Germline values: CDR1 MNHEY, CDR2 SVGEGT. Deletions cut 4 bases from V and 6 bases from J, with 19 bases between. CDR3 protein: CASSSGILSPVEQYF. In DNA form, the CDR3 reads TGTGCCAGCAGTTCCGGGATCCTTTCCCCCGTCGAGCAGTACTTC.

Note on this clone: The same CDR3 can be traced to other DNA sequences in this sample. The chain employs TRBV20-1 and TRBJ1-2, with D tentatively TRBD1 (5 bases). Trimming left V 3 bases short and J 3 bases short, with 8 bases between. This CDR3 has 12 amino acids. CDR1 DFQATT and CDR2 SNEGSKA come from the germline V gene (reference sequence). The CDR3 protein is CSASTGDYGYTF. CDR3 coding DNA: TGCAGTGCTAGTACGGGGGACTATGGCTACACCTTC.

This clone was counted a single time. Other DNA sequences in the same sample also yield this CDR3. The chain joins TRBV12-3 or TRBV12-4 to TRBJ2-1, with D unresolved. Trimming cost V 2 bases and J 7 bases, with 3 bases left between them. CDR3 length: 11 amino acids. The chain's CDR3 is CASSLYNEQFF. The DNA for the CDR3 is TGTGCCAGCAGTTTATATAATGAGCAGTTCTTC.

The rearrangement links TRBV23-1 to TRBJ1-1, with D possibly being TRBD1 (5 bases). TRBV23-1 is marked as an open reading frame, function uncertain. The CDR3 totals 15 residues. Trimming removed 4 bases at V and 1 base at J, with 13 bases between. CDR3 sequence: CASSPRGGENTEAFF. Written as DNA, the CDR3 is TGCGCCAGCAGTCCCCGGGGAGGGGAGAACACTGAAGCTTTCTTT.

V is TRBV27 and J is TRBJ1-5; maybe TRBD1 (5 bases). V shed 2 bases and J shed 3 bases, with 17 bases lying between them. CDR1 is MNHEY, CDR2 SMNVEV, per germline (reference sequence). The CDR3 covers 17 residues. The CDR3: CASSLRAGVGSNQPQHF. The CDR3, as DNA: TGTGCCAGCAGTTTAAGGGCGGGGGTAGGATCCAATCAGCCCCAGCATTTT.

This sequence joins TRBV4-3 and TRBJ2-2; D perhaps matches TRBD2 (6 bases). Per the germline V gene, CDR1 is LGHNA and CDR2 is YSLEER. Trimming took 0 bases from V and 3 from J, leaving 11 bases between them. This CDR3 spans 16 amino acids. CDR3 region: CASSQDWGVDTGELFF. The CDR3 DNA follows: TGCGCCAGCAGCCAAGATTGGGGGGTGGACACCGGGGAGCTGTTTTTT.

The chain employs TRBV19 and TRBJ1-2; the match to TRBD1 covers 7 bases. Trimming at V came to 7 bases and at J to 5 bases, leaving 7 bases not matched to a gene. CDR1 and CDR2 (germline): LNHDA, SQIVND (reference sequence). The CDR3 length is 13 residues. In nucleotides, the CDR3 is TGTGCCAGTACCCCGGGACAGAGGTATGGCTACACCTTC. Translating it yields CASTPGQRYGYTF.

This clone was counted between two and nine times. In DNA, the CDR3 is TGTGCCACCAGCAGTGATGGGCGGACAGGGAGGGAAAAACTGTTTTTT. Protein product: CATSSDGRTGREKLFF. The chain recombines TRBV15 with TRBJ1-4; 8 bases agree with TRBD1. The CDR3 covers 16 residues. Germline V gene sequence: CDR1 LNHNV, CDR2 YYDKDF (reference sequence). V lost 3 bases and J lost 8; bases outside the gene matches: 11.

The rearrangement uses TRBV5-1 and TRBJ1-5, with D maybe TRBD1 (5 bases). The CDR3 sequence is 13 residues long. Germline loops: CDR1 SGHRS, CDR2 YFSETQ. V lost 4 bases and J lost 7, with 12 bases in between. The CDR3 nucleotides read TGCGCCAGCAGCCCGGGGGTGGGCCAGCCCCAGCATTTT. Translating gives CASSPGVGQPQHF. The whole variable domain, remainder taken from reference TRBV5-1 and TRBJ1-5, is KAGVTQTPRYLIKTRGQQVTLSCSPISGHRSVSWYQQTPGQGLQFLFEYFSETQRNKGNFPGRFSGRQFSNSRSEMNVSTLELGDSALYLCASSPGVGQPQHFGDGTRLSIL.

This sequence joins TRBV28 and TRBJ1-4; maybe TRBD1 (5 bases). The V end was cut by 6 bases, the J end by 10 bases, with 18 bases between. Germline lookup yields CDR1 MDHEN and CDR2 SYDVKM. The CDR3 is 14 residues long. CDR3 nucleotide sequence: TGTGCCAGCAGCAAGGTAGCAGGGTTTGGAAAACTGTTTTTT. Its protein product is CASSKVAGFGKLFF. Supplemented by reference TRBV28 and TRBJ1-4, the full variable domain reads DVKVTQSSRYLVKRTGEKVFLECVQDMDHENMFWYRQDPGLGLRLIYFSYDVKMKEKGDIPEGYSVSREKKERFSLILESASTNQTSMYLCASSKVAGFGKLFFGSGTQLSVL.

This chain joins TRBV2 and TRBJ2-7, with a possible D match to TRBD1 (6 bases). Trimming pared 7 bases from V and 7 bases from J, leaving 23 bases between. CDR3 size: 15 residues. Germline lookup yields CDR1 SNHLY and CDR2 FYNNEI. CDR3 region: CASTVGFGTRDEQYF. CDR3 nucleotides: TGTGCCAGCACCGTGGGGTTCGGGACACGAGATGAGCAGTACTTC. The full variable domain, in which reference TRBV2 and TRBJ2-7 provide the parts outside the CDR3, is EPEVTQTPSHQVTQMGQEVILRCVPISNHLYFYWYRQILGQKVEFLVSFYNNEISEKSEIFDDQFSVERPDGSNFTLKIRSTKLEDSAMYFCASTVGFGTRDEQYFGPGTRLTVT.

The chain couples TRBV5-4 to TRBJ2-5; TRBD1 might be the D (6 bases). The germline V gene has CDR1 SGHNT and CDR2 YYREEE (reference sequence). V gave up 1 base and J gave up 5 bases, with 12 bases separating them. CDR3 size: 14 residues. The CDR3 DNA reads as TGTGCCAGCAGCTTGCAGGGGCTGGGGGAGACCCAGTACTTC. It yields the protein CASSLQGLGETQYF.